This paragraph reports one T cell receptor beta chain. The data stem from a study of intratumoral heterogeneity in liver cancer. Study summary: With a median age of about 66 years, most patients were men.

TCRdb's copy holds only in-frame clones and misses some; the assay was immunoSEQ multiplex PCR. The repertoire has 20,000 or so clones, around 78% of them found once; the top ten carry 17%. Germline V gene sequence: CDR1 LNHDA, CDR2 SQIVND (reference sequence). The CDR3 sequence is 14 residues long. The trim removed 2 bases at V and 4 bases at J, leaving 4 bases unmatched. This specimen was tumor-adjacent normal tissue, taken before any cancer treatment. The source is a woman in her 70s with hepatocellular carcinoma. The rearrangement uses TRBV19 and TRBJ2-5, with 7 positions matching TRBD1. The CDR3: CASSIRTGSETQYF. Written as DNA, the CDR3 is TGTGCCAGTAGTATAAGGACAGGCTCAGAGACCCAGTACTTC. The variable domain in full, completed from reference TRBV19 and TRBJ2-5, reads DGGITQSPKYLFRKEGQNVTLSCEQNLNHDAMYWYRQDPGQGLRLIYYSQIVNDFQKGDIAEGYSVSREKKESFPLTVTSAQKNPTAFYLCASSIRTGSETQYFGPGTRLLVL.